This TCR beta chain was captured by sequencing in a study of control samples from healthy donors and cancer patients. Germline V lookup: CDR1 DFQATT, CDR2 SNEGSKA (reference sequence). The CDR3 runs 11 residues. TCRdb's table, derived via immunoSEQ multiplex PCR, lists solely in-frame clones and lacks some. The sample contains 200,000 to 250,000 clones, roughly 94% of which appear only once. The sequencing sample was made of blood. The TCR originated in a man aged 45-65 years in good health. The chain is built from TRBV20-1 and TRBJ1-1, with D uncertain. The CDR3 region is CNAQRNTEAFF. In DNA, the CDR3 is TGCAATGCCCAGCGAAACACTGAAGCTTTCTTT.